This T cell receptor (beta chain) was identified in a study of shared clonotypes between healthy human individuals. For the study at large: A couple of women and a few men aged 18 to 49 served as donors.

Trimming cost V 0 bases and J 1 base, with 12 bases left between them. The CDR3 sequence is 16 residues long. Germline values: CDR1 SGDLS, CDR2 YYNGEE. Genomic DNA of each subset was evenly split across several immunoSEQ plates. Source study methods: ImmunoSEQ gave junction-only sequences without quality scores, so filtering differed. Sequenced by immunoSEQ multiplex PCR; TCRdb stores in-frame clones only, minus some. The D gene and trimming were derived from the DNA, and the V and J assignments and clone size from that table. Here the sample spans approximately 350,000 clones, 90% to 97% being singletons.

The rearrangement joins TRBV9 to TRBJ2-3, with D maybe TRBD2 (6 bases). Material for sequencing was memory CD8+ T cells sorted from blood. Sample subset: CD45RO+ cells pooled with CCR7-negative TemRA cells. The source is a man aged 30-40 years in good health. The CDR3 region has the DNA TGTGCCAGCAGCGTAGAAGCGGCTAGCGGCACAGATACGCAGTATTTT. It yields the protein CASSVEAASGTDTQYF.